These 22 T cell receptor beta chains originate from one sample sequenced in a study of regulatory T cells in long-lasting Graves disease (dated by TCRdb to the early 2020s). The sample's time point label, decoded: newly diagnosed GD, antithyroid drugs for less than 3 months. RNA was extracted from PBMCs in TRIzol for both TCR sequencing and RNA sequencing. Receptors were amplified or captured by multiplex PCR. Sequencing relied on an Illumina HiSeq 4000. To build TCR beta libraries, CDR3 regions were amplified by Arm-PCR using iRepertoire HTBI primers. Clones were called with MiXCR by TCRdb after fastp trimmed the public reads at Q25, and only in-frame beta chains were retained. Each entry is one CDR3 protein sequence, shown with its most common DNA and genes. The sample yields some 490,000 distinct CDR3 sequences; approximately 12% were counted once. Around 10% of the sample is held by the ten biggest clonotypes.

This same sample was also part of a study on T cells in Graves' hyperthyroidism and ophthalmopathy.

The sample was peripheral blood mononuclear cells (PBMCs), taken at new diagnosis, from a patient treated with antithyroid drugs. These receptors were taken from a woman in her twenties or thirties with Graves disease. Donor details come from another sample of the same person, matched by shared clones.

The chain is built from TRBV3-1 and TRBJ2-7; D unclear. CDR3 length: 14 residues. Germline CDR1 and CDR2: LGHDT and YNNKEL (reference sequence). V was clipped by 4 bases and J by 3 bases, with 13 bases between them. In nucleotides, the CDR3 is TGTGCCAGCAGCCGGTCAGGAGACCTCTACGAGCAGTACTTC. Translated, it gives CASSRSGDLYEQYF.

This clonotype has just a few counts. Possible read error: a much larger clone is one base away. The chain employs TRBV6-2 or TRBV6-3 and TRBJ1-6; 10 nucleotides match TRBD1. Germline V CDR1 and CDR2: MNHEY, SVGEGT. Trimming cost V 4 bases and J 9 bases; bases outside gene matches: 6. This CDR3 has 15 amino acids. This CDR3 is CASSSSGTGASPLHF. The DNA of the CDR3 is TGTGCCAGCAGTTCATCCGGGACAGGGGCTTCACCCCTCCACTTT.

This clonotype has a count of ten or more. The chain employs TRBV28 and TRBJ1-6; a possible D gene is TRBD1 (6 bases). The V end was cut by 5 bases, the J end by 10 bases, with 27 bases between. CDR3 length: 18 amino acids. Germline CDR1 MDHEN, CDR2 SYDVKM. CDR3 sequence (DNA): TGTGCCAGCAGTGAGGAGGTCCGGGGGCGAGTTCGACTATCACCCCTCCACTTT. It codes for CASSEEVRGRVRLSPLHF.

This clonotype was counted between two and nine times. This CDR3 is CASSLEGTVQYF. The CDR3 coding sequence is TGTGCCAGCAGCTTAGAGGGCACTGTGCAGTACTTC. The chain couples TRBV11-2 to TRBJ2-7; D is unresolved. Deletions cut 0 bases from V and 9 bases from J, with 9 bases between. This CDR3 is 12 amino acids long. Germline V gene sequence: CDR1 SGHAT, CDR2 FQNNGV.

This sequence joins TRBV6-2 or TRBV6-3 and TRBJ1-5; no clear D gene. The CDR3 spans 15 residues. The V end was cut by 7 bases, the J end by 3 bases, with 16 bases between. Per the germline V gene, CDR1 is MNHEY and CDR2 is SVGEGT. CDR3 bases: TGTGCCAGCAATGTTCCGGGCCTCGTCAATCAGCCCCAGCATTTT. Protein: CASNVPGLVNQPQHF.

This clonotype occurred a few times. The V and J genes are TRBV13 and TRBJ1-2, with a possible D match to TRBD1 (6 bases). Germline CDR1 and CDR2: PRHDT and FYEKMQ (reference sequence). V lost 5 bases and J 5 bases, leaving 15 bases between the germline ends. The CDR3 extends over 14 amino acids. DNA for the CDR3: TGTGCCAGCAGCCTACAGCGAGGGGGGTATGGCTACACCTTC. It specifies CASSLQRGGYGYTF.

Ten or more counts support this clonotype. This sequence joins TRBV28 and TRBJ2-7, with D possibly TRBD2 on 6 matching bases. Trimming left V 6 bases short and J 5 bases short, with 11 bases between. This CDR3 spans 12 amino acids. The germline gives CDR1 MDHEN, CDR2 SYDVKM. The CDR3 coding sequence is TGTGCCAGCAGCCCCACGGGGGACGAGCAGTACTTC. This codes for CASSPTGDEQYF. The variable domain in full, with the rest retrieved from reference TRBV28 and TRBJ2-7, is DVKVTQSSRYLVKRTGEKVFLECVQDMDHENMFWYRQDPGLGLRLIYFSYDVKMKEKGDIPEGYSVSREKKERFSLILESASTNQTSMYLCASSPTGDEQYFGPGTRLTVT.

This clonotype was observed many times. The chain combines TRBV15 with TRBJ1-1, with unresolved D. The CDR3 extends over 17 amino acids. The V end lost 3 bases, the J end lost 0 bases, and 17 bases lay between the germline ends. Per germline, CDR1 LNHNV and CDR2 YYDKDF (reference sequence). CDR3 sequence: CATSRPWAAEMNTEAFF. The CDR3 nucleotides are TGTGCCACCAGCAGGCCCTGGGCAGCAGAGATGAACACTGAAGCTTTCTTT.

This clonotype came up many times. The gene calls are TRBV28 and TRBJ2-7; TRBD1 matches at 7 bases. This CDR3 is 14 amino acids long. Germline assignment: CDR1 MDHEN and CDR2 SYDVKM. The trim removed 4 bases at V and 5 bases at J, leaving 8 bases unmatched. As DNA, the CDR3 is TGTGCCAGCAGTTCGGGGACAGTTTCTCACGAGCAGTACTTC. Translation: CASSSGTVSHEQYF. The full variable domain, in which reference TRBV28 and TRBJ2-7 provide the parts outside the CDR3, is DVKVTQSSRYLVKRTGEKVFLECVQDMDHENMFWYRQDPGLGLRLIYFSYDVKMKEKGDIPEGYSVSREKKERFSLILESASTNQTSMYLCASSSGTVSHEQYFGPGTRLTVT.

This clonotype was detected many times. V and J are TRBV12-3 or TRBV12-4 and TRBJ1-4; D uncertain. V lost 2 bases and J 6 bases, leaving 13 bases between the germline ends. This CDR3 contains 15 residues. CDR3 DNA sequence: TGTGCCAGCAGTTTAACCTCTGGCCAGGATGAAAAACTGTTTTTT. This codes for CASSLTSGQDEKLFF.

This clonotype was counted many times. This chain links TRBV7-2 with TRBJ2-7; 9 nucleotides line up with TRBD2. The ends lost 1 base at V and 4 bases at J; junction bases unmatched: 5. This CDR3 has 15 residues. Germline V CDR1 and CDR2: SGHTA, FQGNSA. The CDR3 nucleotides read TGTGCCAGCAGCTTAGTTAGTAGCGGGAGTTACGAGCAGTACTTC. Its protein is CASSLVSSGSYEQYF.

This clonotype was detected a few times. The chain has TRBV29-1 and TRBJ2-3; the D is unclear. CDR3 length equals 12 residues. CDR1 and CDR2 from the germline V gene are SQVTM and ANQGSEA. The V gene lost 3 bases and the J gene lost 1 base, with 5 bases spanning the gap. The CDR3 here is CSVEPGTDTQYF. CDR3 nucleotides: TGCAGCGTTGAGCCTGGCACAGATACGCAGTATTTT.

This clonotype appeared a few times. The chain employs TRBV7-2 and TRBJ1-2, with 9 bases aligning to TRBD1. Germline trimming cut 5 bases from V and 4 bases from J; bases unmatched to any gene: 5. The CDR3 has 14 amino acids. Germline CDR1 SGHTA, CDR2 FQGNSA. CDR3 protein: CASSTGGFGYGYTF. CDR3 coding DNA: TGTGCCAGCAGCACAGGGGGCTTTGGCTATGGCTACACCTTC.

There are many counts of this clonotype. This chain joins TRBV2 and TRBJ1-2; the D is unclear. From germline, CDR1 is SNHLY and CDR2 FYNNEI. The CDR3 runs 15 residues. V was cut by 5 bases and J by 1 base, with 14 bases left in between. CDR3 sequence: CASSPSIEFNYGYTF. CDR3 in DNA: TGTGCCAGCAGTCCCTCCATTGAATTTAACTATGGCTACACCTTC.

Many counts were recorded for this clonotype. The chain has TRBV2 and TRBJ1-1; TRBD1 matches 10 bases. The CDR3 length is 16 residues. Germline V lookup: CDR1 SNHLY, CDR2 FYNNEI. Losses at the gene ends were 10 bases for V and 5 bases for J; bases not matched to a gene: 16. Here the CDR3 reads CAIGAGQGILWTEAFF. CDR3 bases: TGTGCCATCGGCGCGGGACAGGGGATTCTTTGGACTGAAGCTTTCTTT.

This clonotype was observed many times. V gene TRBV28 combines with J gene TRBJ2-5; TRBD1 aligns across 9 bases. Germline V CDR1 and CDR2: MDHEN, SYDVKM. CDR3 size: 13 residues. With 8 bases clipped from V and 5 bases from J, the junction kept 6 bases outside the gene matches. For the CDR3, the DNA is TGTGCCAGCGGGACAGGGACGTGGGAGACCCAGTACTTC. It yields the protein CASGTGTWETQYF.

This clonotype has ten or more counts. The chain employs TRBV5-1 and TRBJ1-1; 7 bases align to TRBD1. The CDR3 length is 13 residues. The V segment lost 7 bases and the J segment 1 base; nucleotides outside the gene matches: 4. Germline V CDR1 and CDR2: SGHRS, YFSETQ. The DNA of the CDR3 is TGCGCCAGCGGAAGACAGGGGAACACTGAAGCTTTCTTT. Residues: CASGRQGNTEAFF.

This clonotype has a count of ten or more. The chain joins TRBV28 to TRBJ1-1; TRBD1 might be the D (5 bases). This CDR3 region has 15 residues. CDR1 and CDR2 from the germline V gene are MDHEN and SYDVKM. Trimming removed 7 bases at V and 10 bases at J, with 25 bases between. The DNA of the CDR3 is TGTGCCAGCACCACCGGGGCCGCCCTACGCCAAGTAGCTTTCTTT. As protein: CASTTGAALRQVAFF.

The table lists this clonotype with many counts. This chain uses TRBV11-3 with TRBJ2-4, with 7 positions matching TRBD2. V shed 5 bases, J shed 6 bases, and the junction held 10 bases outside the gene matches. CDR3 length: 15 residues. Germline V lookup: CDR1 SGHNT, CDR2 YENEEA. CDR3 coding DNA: TGTGCCAGCAGCGCATCATCGGGGAGGGGAAACATTCAGTACTTC. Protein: CASSASSGRGNIQYF.

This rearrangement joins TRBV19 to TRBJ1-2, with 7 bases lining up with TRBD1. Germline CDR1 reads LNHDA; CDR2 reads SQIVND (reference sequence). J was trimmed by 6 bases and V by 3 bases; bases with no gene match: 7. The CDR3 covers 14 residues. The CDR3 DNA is TGTGCCAGTAGTATTTTAGGGGGCAGCGATGGCTACACCTTC. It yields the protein CASSILGGSDGYTF.

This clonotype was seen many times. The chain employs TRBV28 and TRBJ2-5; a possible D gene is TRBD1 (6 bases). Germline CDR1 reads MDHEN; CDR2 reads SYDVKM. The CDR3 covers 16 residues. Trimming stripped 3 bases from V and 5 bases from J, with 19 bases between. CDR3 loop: CASSLTFDRSRETQYF. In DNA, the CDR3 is TGTGCCAGCAGTTTGACTTTTGACAGGAGTCGGGAGACCCAGTACTTC.

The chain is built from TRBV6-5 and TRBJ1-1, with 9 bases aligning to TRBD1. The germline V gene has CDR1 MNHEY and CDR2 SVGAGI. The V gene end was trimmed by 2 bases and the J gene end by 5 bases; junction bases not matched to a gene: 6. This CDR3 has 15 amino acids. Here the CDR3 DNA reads TGTGCCAGCAGTTACGGGTTGACAGGGGGAACTGAAGCTTTCTTT. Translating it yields CASSYGLTGGTEAFF.